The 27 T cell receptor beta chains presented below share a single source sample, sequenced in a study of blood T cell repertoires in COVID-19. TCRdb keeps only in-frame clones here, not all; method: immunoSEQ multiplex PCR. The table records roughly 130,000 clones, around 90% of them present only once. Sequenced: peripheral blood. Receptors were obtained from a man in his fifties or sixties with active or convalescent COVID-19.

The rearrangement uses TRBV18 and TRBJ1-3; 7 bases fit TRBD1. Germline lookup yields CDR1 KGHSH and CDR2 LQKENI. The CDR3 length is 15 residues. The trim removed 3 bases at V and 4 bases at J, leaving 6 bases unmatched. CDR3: CASSPYTGDGNTIYF. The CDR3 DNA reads TGTGCCAGCTCACCCTACACAGGGGACGGAAACACCATATATTTT.

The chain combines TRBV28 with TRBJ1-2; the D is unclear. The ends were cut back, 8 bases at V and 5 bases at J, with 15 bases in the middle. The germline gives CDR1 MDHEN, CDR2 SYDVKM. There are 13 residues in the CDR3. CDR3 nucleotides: TGTGCCAGCTTCCCCCGGACTGATTATGGCTACACCTTC. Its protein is CASFPRTDYGYTF.

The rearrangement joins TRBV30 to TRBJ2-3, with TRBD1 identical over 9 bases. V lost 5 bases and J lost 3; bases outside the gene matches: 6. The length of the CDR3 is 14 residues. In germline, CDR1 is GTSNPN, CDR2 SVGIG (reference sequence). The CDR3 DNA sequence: TGTGCCTGGGGGGGACAGGGAAAAACAGATACGCAGTATTTT. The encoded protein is CAWGGQGKTDTQYF. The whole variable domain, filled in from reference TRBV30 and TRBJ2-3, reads SQTIHQWPATLVQPVGSPLSLECTVEGTSNPNLYWYRQAAGRGLQLLFYSVGIGQISSEVPQNLSASRPQDRQFILSSKKLLLSDSGFYLCAWGGQGKTDTQYFGPGTRLTVL.

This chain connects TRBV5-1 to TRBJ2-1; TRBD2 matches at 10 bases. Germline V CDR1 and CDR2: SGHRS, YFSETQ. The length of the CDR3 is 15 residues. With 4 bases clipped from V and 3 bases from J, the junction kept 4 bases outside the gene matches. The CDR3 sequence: CASSQASGGYNEQFF. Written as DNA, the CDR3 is TGCGCCAGCAGCCAAGCTAGCGGGGGCTACAATGAGCAGTTCTTC. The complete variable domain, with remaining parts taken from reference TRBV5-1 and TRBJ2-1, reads KAGVTQTPRYLIKTRGQQVTLSCSPISGHRSVSWYQQTPGQGLQFLFEYFSETQRNKGNFPGRFSGRQFSNSRSEMNVSTLELGDSALYLCASSQASGGYNEQFFGPGTRLTVL.

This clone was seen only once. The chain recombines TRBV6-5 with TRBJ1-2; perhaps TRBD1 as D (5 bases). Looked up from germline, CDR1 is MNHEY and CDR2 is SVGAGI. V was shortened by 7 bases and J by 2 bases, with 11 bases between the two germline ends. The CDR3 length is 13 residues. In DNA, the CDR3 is TGTGCCAGCATTCCCAGGGCCAACTATGGCTACACCTTC. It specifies CASIPRANYGYTF.

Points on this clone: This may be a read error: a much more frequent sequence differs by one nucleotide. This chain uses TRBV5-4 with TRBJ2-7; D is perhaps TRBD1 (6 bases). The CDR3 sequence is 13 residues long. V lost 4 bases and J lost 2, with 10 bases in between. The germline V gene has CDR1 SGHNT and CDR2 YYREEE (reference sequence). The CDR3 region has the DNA TGTGCCAGCAGCCCGGGACATGCCTACGAGCAGTACTTC. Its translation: CASSPGHAYEQYF.

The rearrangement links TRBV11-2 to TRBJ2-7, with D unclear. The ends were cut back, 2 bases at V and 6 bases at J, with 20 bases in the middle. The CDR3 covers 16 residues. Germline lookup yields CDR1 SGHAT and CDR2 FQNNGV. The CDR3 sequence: CASSLNLPPITFEQYF. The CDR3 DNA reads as TGTGCCAGCAGCTTAAATCTCCCCCCTATTACTTTCGAGCAGTACTTC.

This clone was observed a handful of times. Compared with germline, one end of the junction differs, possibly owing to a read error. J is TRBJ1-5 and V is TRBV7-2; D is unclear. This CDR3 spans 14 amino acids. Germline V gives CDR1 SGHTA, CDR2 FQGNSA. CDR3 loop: CASSLAGSHQPQHF. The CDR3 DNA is TGTGCCAGCAGCTTAGCTGGTAGCCATCAGCCCCAGCATTTT.

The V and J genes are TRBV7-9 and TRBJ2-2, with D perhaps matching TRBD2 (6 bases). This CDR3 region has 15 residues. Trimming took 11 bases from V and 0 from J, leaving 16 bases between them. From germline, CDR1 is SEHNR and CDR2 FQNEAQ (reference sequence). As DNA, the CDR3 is TGTGCCGGAACTCGCGCGGGACCGAACACCGGGGAGCTGTTTTTT. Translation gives CAGTRAGPNTGELFF.

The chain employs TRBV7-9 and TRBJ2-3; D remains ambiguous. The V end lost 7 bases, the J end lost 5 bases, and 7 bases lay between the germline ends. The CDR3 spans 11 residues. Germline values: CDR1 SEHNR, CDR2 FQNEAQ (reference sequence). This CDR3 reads CASTTGDTQYF. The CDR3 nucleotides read TGTGCCAGCACCACCGGAGATACGCAGTATTTT.

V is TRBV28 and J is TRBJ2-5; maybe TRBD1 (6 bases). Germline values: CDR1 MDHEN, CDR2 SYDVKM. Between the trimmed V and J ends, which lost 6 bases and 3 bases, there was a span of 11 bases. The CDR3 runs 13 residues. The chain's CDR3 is CASRQGIKETQYF. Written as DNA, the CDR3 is TGTGCCAGCAGGCAGGGGATAAAAGAGACCCAGTACTTC.

The CDR3, as DNA: TGTGCCAGCAGCTTGGCAGGCTTCGAGCAGTACTTC. It yields the protein CASSLAGFEQYF. This rearrangement joins TRBV5-6 to TRBJ2-7; no clear D gene. The CDR3 runs 12 residues. Germline-derived CDR1 and CDR2 are SGHDT and YYEEEE. The V end lost 0 bases, the J end lost 6 bases, and 7 bases lay between the germline ends. The whole variable domain, filled in from reference TRBV5-6 and TRBJ2-7, reads DAGVTQSPTHLIKTRGQQVTLRCSPKSGHDTVSWYQQALGQGPQFIFQYYEEEERQRGNFPDRFSGHQFPNYSSELNVNALLLGDSALYLCASSLAGFEQYFGPGTRLTVT.

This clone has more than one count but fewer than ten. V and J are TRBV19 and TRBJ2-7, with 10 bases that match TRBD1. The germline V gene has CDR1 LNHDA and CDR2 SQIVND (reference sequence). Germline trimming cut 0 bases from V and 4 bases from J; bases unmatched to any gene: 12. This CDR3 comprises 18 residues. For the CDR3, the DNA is TGTGCCAGTAGTATAGAGCTCCTTTGGGACAGGGGACGGTACGAGCAGTACTTC. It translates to CASSIELLWDRGRYEQYF.

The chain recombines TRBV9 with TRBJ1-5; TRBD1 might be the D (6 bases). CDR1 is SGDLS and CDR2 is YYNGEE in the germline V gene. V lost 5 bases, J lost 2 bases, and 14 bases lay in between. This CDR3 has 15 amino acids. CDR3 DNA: TGTGCCAGCAGTTCCTCGGGGGGCCGCAATCAGCCCCAGCATTTT. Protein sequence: CASSSSGGRNQPQHF.

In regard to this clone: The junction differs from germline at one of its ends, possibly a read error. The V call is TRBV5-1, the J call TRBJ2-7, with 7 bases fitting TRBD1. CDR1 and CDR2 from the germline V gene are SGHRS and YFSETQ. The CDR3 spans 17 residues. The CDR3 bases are TGCGCCAGCAGCCCAACCCGACAGGGCGCCGGAACCAGGGAGCGGTACTTC. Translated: CASSPTRQGAGTRERYF.

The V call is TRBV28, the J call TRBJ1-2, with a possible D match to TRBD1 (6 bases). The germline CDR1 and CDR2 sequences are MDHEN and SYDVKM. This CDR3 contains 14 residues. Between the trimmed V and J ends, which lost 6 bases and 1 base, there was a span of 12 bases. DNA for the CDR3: TGTGCCAGCAGGTGGACAGCCATTAACTATGGCTACACCTTC. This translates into CASRWTAINYGYTF.

The CDR3, as DNA: TGTGCCAGCAGCGAACTTGTGCGCAATCGTAATGAAAAACTGTTTTTT. Translated: CASSELVRNRNEKLFF. This chain links TRBV5-6 with TRBJ1-4; no clear D. V was pared by 4 bases and J by 4 bases, with 17 bases between. The germline gives CDR1 SGHDT, CDR2 YYEEEE. The length of the CDR3 is 16 residues.

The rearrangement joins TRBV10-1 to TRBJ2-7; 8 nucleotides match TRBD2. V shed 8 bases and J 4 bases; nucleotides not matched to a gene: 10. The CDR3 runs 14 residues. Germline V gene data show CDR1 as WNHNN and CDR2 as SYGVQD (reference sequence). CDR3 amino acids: CASSFDGRGYEQYF. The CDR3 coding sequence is TGCGCCAGCTCCTTTGACGGGAGGGGGTACGAGCAGTACTTC.

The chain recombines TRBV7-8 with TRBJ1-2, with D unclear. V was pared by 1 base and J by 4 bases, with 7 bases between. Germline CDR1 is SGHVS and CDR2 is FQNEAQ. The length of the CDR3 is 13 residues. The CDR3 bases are TGTGCCAGCAGCTTAGGAGGGTCCTATGGCTACACCTTC. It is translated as CASSLGGSYGYTF.

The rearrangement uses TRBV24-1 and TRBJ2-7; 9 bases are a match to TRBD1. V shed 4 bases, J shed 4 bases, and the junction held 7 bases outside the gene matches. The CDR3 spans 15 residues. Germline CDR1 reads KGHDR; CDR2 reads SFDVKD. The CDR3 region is CATSDPGQGGYEQYF. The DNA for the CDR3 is TGTGCCACCAGTGACCCGGGACAGGGAGGGTACGAGCAGTACTTC.

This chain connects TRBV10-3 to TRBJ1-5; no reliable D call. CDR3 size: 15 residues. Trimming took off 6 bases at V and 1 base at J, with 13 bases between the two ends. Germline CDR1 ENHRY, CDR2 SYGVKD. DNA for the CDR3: TGTGCCATCAGCCCCGGAGTCGAAAGCAATCAGCCCCAGCATTTT. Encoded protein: CAISPGVESNQPQHF.

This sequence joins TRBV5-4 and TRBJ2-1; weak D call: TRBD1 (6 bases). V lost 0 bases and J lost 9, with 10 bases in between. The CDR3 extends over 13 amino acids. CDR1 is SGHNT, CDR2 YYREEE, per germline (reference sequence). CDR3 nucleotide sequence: TGTGCCAGCAGCTTGGGCAGGGGCAGTGAGCAGTTCTTC. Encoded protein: CASSLGRGSEQFF.

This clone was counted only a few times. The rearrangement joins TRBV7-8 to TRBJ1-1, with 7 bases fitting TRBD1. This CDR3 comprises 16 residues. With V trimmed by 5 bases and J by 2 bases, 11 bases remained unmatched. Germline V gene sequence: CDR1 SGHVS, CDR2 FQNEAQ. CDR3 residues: CASSARKGADNTEAFF. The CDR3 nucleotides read TGTGCCAGCAGCGCGCGAAAGGGGGCTGATAACACTGAAGCTTTCTTT.

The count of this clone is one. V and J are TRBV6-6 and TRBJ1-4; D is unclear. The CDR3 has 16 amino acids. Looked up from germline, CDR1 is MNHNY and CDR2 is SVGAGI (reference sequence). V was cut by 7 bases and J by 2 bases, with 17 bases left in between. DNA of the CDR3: TGTGCCAGCAACCAGTTAAACTATGCGACTAATGAAAAACTGTTTTTT. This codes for CASNQLNYATNEKLFF.

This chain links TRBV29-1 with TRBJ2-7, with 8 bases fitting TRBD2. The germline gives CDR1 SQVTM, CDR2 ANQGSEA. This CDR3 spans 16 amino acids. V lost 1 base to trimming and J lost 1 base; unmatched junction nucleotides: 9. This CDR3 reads CSVEAGSGIGSYEQYF. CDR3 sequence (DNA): TGCAGCGTTGAAGCGGGTAGCGGGATAGGGTCCTACGAGCAGTACTTC.

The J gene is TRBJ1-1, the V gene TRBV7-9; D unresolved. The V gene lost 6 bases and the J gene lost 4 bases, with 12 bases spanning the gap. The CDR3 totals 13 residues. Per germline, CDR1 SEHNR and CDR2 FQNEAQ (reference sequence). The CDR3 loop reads CASRSTDSTEAFF. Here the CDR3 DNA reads TGTGCCAGCAGATCCACAGATTCCACTGAAGCTTTCTTT.

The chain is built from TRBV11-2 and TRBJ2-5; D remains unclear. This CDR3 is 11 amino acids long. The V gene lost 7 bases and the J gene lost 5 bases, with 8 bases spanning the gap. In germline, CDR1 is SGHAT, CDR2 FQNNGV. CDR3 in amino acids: CASTSGETQYF. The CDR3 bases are TGTGCCAGCACTTCCGGGGAGACCCAGTACTTC.